A selection of T cell receptor beta chains follows, all from one sample in a study of T-cell reconstitution after alpha-beta-depleted transplantation in children. One entry per CDR3 protein, called by TCRdb with MiXCR from the PCR reads. The sample comprises about 460,000 distinct CDR3 sequences, 8% to 11% of which are singletons, and 2% rests with the top ten. Sequenced material: PBMCs, taken before TCRalphabeta/CD19-depleted stem cell transplant. These receptors all come from a child aged 2-15 years with inherited bone marrow failure, due to receive a stem cell transplant. Both conserved end residues are part of each CDR3. A D gene is named only where the DNA matches it firmly. Clone size is not always given. Where it is, it says once, few, many or a class for expanded clones.

J gene: TRBJ1-3
D gene: -
clone size: -
V gene: TRBV5-1
CDR3 protein: CASSLAGGGNTIYF
CDR3 DNA: TGCGCCAGCAGCTTAGCCGGGGGTGGAAACACCATATATTTT

J gene: TRBJ1-2
D gene: -
clone size: few
V gene: TRBV29-1
CDR3 protein: CSVGTSFNYGYTF
CDR3 DNA: TGCAGCGTTGGGACCAGTTTTAACTATGGCTACACCTTC

J gene: TRBJ2-2
D gene: TRBD1
clone size: many
V gene: TRBV6-5
CDR3 protein: CASSYSTGFSGELFF
CDR3 DNA: TGTGCCAGCAGTTACTCGACAGGGTTTTCCGGGGAGCTGTTTTTT

J gene: TRBJ2-7
D gene: TRBD1
clone size: many
V gene: TRBV6-1
CDR3 protein: CASSEGTGQNYEQYF
CDR3 DNA: TGTGCCAGCAGTGAAGGAACGGGACAGAACTACGAGCAGTACTTC

J gene: TRBJ2-1
D gene: -
clone size: few
V gene: TRBV29-1
CDR3 protein: CSVEWPYNEQFF
CDR3 DNA: TGCAGCGTTGAGTGGCCATACAATGAGCAGTTCTTC

J gene: TRBJ2-5
D gene: TRBD2
clone size: -
V gene: TRBV29-1
CDR3 protein: CSVTGFSGGQETQYF
CDR3 DNA: TGCAGCGTTACAGGTTTTTCGGGGGGGCAAGAGACCCAGTACTTC

J gene: TRBJ1-5
D gene: TRBD1
clone size: -
V gene: TRBV20-1
CDR3 protein: CSAGTGFGNQPQHF
CDR3 DNA: TGCAGTGCCGGGACAGGGTTTGGCAATCAGCCCCAGCATTTT

J gene: TRBJ1-2
D gene: -
clone size: many
V gene: TRBV11-2
CDR3 protein: CASSLDPSGRSGYTF
CDR3 DNA: TGTGCCAGCAGCTTAGATCCAAGCGGGCGGTCTGGCTACACCTTC

J gene: TRBJ2-1
D gene: TRBD2
clone size: few
V gene: TRBV5-1
CDR3 protein: CASSPAVTSGINEQFF
CDR3 DNA: TGCGCCAGCAGCCCTGCAGTGACTAGCGGGATAAATGAGCAGTTCTTC

J gene: TRBJ2-7
D gene: -
clone size: medium-sized
V gene: TRBV7-9
CDR3 protein: CASSDGSREQYF
CDR3 DNA: TGTGCCAGCAGCGACGGATCGAGGGAGCAGTACTTC

J gene: TRBJ1-1
D gene: -
clone size: many
V gene: TRBV12-3/TRBV12-4
CDR3 protein: CASSFFGEVEAFF
CDR3 DNA: TGTGCCAGCAGTTTTTTTGGGGAAGTTGAAGCTTTCTTT

J gene: TRBJ2-3
D gene: TRBD1
clone size: many
V gene: TRBV27
CDR3 protein: CATQPGQGSLAQYF
CDR3 DNA: TGTGCCACTCAACCGGGACAGGGTAGCCTGGCGCAGTATTTT

J gene: TRBJ2-3
D gene: -
clone size: few
V gene: TRBV14
CDR3 protein: CASSQKVWDTQYF
CDR3 DNA: TGTGCCAGCAGCCAGAAGGTTTGGGATACGCAGTATTTT

J gene: TRBJ2-1
D gene: -
clone size: many
V gene: TRBV20-1
CDR3 protein: CSARVTAGSYNEQFF
CDR3 DNA: TGCAGTGCTAGAGTTACCGCGGGTTCCTACAATGAGCAGTTCTTC

J gene: TRBJ1-2
D gene: TRBD1
clone size: -
V gene: TRBV19
CDR3 protein: CASSIPGTANGYTF
CDR3 DNA: TGTGCCAGTAGTATCCCCGGGACAGCAAATGGCTACACCTTC

J gene: TRBJ1-4
D gene: -
clone size: many
V gene: TRBV29-1
CDR3 protein: CSARTPTNEKLFF
CDR3 DNA: TGCAGCGCCCGGACACCAACTAATGAAAAACTGTTTTTT

J gene: TRBJ2-7
D gene: -
clone size: many
V gene: TRBV12-3/TRBV12-4
CDR3 protein: CASSRGILYEQYF
CDR3 DNA: TGTGCCAGCAGTCGCGGGATCCTCTACGAGCAGTACTTC

J gene: TRBJ2-5
D gene: -
clone size: -
V gene: TRBV15
CDR3 protein: CATSRGGETQYF
CDR3 DNA: TGTGCCACCAGCAGGGGCGGAGAGACCCAGTACTTC

J gene: TRBJ1-1
D gene: TRBD1
clone size: many
V gene: TRBV6-2/TRBV6-3
CDR3 protein: CASSSRRGAEAFF
CDR3 DNA: TGTGCCAGCAGTTCCCGCAGGGGGGCTGAAGCTTTCTTT

J gene: TRBJ2-2
D gene: -
clone size: -
V gene: TRBV6-4
CDR3 protein: CASAEGAGTGELFF
CDR3 DNA: TGTGCCAGCGCCGAAGGGGCAGGCACCGGGGAGCTGTTTTTT

J gene: TRBJ2-7
D gene: TRBD2
clone size: many
V gene: TRBV20-1
CDR3 protein: CSARVPSGMYEQYF
CDR3 DNA: TGCAGTGCTAGAGTCCCTAGCGGGATGTACGAGCAGTACTTC

J gene: TRBJ2-6
D gene: -
clone size: few
V gene: TRBV20-1
CDR3 protein: CSARAAPGRYLPSGANVLTF
CDR3 DNA: TGCAGTGCTAGAGCTGCTCCCGGACGCTACCTCCCCTCTGGGGCCAACGTCCTGACTTTC

J gene: TRBJ2-3
D gene: -
clone size: -
V gene: TRBV5-1
CDR3 protein: CASSPGPGLGAGDTQYF
CDR3 DNA: TGCGCCAGCAGCCCAGGACCGGGACTCGGAGCGGGTGATACGCAGTATTTT